A single sample is the source of the 9 T cell receptor beta chains below, sequenced in a study of CD8 T cells in Susac syndrome. An amount of RNA that ranged from roughly 0.45 to 1 ug was reverse transcribed with random hexamers. A single record per CDR3 protein comes from TCRdb applying MiXCR to the immunoSEQ multiplex PCR reads. The repertoire has roughly 50,000 distinct CDR3 sequences, about 91% of them found once; the top ten carry around 0.38%. The material sequenced was CD8+ T cells from PBMCs. All receptors come from a human donor in good health.

V usage is TRBV7-8 and J usage is TRBJ2-1, with TRBD1 matching over 11 bases. Trimming at V came to 5 bases and at J to 5 bases, leaving 5 bases not matched to a gene. CDR3 size: 15 residues. Germline CDR1 reads SGHVS; CDR2 reads FQNEAQ. CDR3 DNA sequence: TGTGCCAGCAGCCTTGGACAGGGGGCAAACAATGAGCAGTTCTTC. It yields the protein CASSLGQGANNEQFF.

The V call is TRBV24-1, the J call TRBJ2-2, with 8 bases that match TRBD1. This CDR3 is built from 18 residues. The germline V gene encodes CDR1 KGHDR and CDR2 SFDVKD. J gave up 1 base and V 1 base, and 7 bases lay outside the gene matches. This chain's CDR3 is CATSDFAPGTGNTGELFF. The CDR3 DNA reads TGTGCCACCAGTGATTTTGCTCCCGGGACAGGGAACACCGGGGAGCTGTTTTTT.

The chain recombines TRBV16 with TRBJ1-1, with D possibly TRBD1 on 6 matching bases. Germline assignment: CDR1 KGHSY and CDR2 FQNENV. V lost 3 bases to trimming and J lost 3 bases, with 11 bases between them. The length of the CDR3 is 14 residues. In DNA, the CDR3 is TGTGCCAGCAGCCATAAGGAGGGGGACACTGAAGCTTTCTTT. It is translated as CASSHKEGDTEAFF.

This chain connects TRBV12-3 or TRBV12-4 to TRBJ2-3, with 9 bases fitting TRBD2. This CDR3 contains 15 residues. V was clipped by 6 bases and J by 2 bases; unmatched bases: 6. DNA of the CDR3: TGTGCCAGCAGGTGGACTAGCGCGTCCACAGATACGCAGTATTTT. Amino acids: CASRWTSASTDTQYF.

This clonotype was found once. The V gene is TRBV5-6, the J gene TRBJ2-2; D perhaps matches TRBD1 (6 bases). Germline values: CDR1 SGHDT, CDR2 YYEEEE. The V gene lost 0 bases and the J gene lost 3 bases, with 9 bases spanning the gap. CDR3 size: 15 residues. The CDR3: CASSLVPGDTGELFF. The CDR3 DNA follows: TGTGCCAGCAGCTTGGTCCCAGGGGACACCGGGGAGCTGTTTTTT.

The gene calls are TRBV29-1 and TRBJ1-2, with D possibly TRBD1 on 5 matching bases. V was cut by 6 bases and J by 5 bases, with 19 bases left in between. Germline assignment: CDR1 SQVTM and CDR2 ANQGSEA. The CDR3 is 14 residues long. The CDR3 reads CSVHGEGKGYGYTF. The CDR3 region has the DNA TGCAGCGTCCACGGGGAGGGGAAGGGATATGGCTACACCTTC.

This clonotype appeared a few times. CDR3 DNA: TGTGCCAGCAGCTTTTCGGGGGGGGGCTACGAGCAGTACTTC. Translated: CASSFSGGGYEQYF. The chain recombines TRBV5-4 with TRBJ2-7; 8 nucleotides match TRBD2. From germline, CDR1 is SGHNT and CDR2 YYREEE (reference sequence). This CDR3 is built from 14 residues. Unmatched junction bases numbered 4, after V lost 2 bases and J lost 3 bases.

The chain couples TRBV7-8 to TRBJ1-2, with a tentative D call TRBD1 (5 bases). Germline CDR1 and CDR2: SGHVS and FQNEAQ. The V end lost 4 bases, the J end lost 1 base, and 10 bases lay between the germline ends. This CDR3 comprises 14 residues. In DNA, the CDR3 is TGTGCCAGCAGCTCCGGACAAGTTAACTATGGCTACACCTTC. Translation gives CASSSGQVNYGYTF.

Only one count was recorded for this clonotype. The rearrangement uses TRBV19 and TRBJ1-1; D perhaps matches TRBD1 (5 bases). This CDR3 spans 14 amino acids. Trimming took off 2 bases at V and 1 base at J, with 8 bases between the two ends. Per germline, CDR1 LNHDA and CDR2 SQIVND (reference sequence). The CDR3 is CASSIRDENTEAFF. DNA for the CDR3: TGTGCCAGTAGTATAAGGGACGAGAACACTGAAGCTTTCTTT.